This T cell receptor (beta chain) was retrieved from a study of cytomegalovirus exposure and HLA in healthy donors. This clone was detected once. The CDR3 covers 17 residues. J lost 4 bases, V lost 4 bases, and 7 bases had no gene match. Germline V gene data show CDR1 as SGHTA and CDR2 as FQGNSA. Vbeta (60) and Jbeta (13) primers were used in the PCR. Clones were read by immunoSEQ multiplex PCR, and TCRdb kept only the in-frame ones, dropping some. The table lists around 130,000 clones, 80% of them singletons. The gene calls are TRBV7-2 and TRBJ2-5; the match to TRBD2 covers 15 bases. The sample comprised PBMCs. The sequence came from a man younger than 45 in good health and CMV-seronegative. CDR3 loop: CASSSGLAGGYGETQYF. The DNA of the CDR3 is TGTGCCAGCAGCTCGGGACTAGCGGGAGGTTATGGAGAGACCCAGTACTTC.